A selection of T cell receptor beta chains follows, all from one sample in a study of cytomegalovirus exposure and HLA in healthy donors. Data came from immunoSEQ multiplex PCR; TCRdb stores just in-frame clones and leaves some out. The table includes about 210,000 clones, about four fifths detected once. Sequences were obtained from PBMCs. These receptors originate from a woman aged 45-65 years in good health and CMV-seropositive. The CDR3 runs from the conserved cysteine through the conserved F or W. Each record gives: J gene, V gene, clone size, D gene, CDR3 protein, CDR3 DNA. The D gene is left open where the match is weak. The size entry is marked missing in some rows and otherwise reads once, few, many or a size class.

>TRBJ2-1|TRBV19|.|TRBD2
CASSRRGRGAMNEQFF
TGTGCCAGTAGTAGACGAGGGCGGGGGGCCATGAATGAGCAGTTCTTC
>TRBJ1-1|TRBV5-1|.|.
CASSPWGENTEAFF
TGCGCCAGCAGCCCCTGGGGGGAGAACACTGAAGCTTTCTTT
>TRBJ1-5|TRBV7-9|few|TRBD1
CASSLGGPGQGRQPQHF
TGTGCCAGCAGCTTAGGCGGTCCCGGACAGGGCCGGCAGCCCCAGCATTTT
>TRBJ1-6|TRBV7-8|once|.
CASSFSEGYGSPLHF
TGTGCCAGCAGCTTTTCTGAGGGATACGGTTCACCCCTCCACTTT
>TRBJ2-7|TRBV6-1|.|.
CASSEIGSIYEQYF
TGTGCCAGCAGTGAAATTGGGAGTATCTACGAGCAGTACTTC
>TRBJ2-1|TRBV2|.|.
CASSEALLSSYSYNEQFF
TGTGCCAGCAGTGAAGCGCTTTTGAGTTCATACTCCTACAATGAGCAGTTCTTC
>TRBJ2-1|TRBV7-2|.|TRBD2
CASTRDYSSYNEQFF
TGTGCCAGCACCCGGGACTACAGCTCCTACAATGAGCAGTTCTTC
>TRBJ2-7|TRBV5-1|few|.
CASSLRITGQFSYEQYF
TGCGCCAGCAGCTTGAGGATTACAGGCCAATTCTCCTACGAGCAGTACTTC
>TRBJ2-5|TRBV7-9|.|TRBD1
CASSVAGTVGAGETQYF
TGTGCCAGCAGCGTTGCCGGGACAGTCGGTGCGGGAGAGACCCAGTACTTC
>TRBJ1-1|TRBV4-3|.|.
CASSQARGGTEAFF
TGCGCCAGCAGCCAAGCCAGGGGCGGCACTGAAGCTTTCTTT
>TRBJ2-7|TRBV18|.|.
CASSPQSGSYEQYF
TGTGCCAGCTCACCACAGAGCGGCTCCTACGAGCAGTACTTC
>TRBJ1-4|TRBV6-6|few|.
CASSCPPGICEKLFF
TGTGCCAGCAGTTGTCCCCCCGGTATTTGTGAAAAACTGTTTTTT
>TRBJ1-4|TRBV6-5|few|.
CASSYSTANEKLFF
TGTGCCAGCAGTTACTCGACAGCTAATGAAAAACTGTTTTTT
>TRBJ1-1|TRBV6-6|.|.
CASSPGTLTEAFF
TGTGCCAGCAGCCCCGGGACACTCACTGAAGCTTTCTTT
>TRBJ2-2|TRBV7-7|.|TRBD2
CASSLRLAGGNTGELFF
TGTGCCAGCAGCTTACGTCTAGCGGGGGGAAACACCGGGGAGCTGTTTTTT
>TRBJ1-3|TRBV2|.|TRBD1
CAIGRTGSGNTIYF
TGTGCCATTGGGAGGACAGGCTCTGGAAACACCATATATTTT
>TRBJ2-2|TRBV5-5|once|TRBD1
CASSFDLDRRTGELFF
TGTGCCAGCAGCTTTGATCTGGACAGGCGAACCGGGGAGCTGTTTTTT
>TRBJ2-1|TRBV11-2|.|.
CASSLQVAEANEQFF
TGTGCCAGCAGCTTACAGGTAGCGGAGGCCAATGAGCAGTTCTTC
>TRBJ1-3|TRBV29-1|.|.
CSAEQGTGNTIYF
TGCAGCGCTGAACAGGGAACTGGAAACACCATATATTTT
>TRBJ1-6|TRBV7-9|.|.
CASSRGGDSPLHF
TGTGCCAGCAGCCGTGGGGGGGACTCACCCCTCCACTTT
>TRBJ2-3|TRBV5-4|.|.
CAGVTMGRPTDTQYF
TGTGCCGGCGTAACCATGGGCCGGCCGACAGATACGCAGTATTTT
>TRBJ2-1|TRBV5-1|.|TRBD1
CASSLGQGSYNEQFF
TGCGCCAGCAGCTTGGGACAGGGCTCCTACAATGAGCAGTTCTTC
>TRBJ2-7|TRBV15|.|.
CATSRSGTVGYEQYF
TGTGCCACCAGCCGATCCGGGACTGTTGGGTACGAGCAGTACTTC
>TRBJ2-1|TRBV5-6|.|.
CASSFSGYNEQFF
TGTGCCAGCAGCTTTTCGGGCTACAATGAGCAGTTCTTC
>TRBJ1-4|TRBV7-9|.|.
CASSPQGMELFF
TGTGCCAGCAGCCCCCAGGGGATGGAACTGTTTTTT